This TCR beta chain derives from a study of shared clonotypes between healthy human individuals. TCRdb's table, derived via immunoSEQ multiplex PCR, lists solely in-frame clones and lacks some. The sample holds some 2,500,000 clones, 93% seen once. On this clone itself: Its antigen is unknown.

Germline V gene data show CDR1 as SGHAT and CDR2 as FQNNGV. The CDR3 consists of 12 residues. The ends were cut back, 5 bases at V and 7 bases at J, with 6 bases in the middle. Study-level results: Naive subsets typically showed greater estimated richness than memory subsets. The genetic and exposure-history diversity represented was limited by few donors.

Sequenced: naive CD4+ T cells from PBMCs. Subset of the sample: CD45RA+ positively selected. The chain uses TRBV11-2 and TRBJ1-6; the D is unclear. This clonotype was obtained from a man aged 18 to 29 in good health. Some clones in this sample may be carry-over from other donors' samples. CDR3 in amino acids: CASSPPNSPLHF. DNA for the CDR3: TGTGCCAGCAGCCCACCCAATTCACCCCTCCACTTT.